The source of this T cell receptor (beta chain) is a study of human thymus T cells. J gave up 5 bases and V 3 bases, and 9 bases lay outside the gene matches. CDR1 and CDR2 from the germline V gene are SGHAT and FQNNGV. This CDR3 contains 16 residues. Method: immunoSEQ multiplex PCR; TCRdb's copy keeps in-frame clones and lacks some. The sample has about 44,000 clones, around 94% seen once. The source of this sequence is a boy in the first two years of life with a congenital heart defect but otherwise immunologically healthy. The J gene is TRBJ2-3, the V gene TRBV11-2, with 9 positions matching TRBD2. Input material: blood. The CDR3 nucleotides read TGTGCCAGCAGCTTTGGAGGCGGGGGGGCCTTAGATACGCAGTATTTT. It translates to CASSFGGGGALDTQYF.